What follows describes a single TCR beta chain. What it binds is not known. At one end, the junction sequence differs from germline, possibly due to a read error. For TCRbeta, the library was prepared with unique molecular identifiers. Using its own MiXCR run on the PCR reads, TCRdb lists one record per CDR3 protein. The table shows 200,000 to 250,000 distinct CDR3 sequences, with roughly 10% occurring only once. CDR1 is SGHRS, CDR2 YFSETQ, per germline. This CDR3 is 14 amino acids long. The data were obtained in a study of T-cell reconstitution after alpha-beta-depleted transplantation in children. General study findings and limits: As was reported, about two months after transplant, alpha-beta T cells came from several hundred expanded graft clones. Where some patients showed high TCRbeta diversity at day 60, it came from recipient T cells and thymic progenitors that had survived. Newly made T cells mostly supplied T-cell counts and diversity one year after transplant.

The sample consisted of PBMCs, taken before TCRalphabeta/CD19-depleted stem cell transplant. V gene TRBV5-1 combines with J gene TRBJ2-3; 9 bases agree with TRBD1. This TCR came from a child under two years old with acute myeloid leukemia, due to receive a stem cell transplant. Written as DNA, the CDR3 is TGTGCCATCAGCTCCAGACAGGGGGGAGATACGCAGTATTTT. It specifies CAISSRQGGDTQYF. Full variable domain (rest looked up from reference TRBV5-1 and TRBJ2-3): KAGVTQTPRYLIKTRGQQVTLSCSPISGHRSVSWYQQTPGQGLQFLFEYFSETQRNKGNFPGRFSGRQFSNSRSEMNVSTLELGDSALYLCAISSRQGGDTQYFGPGTRLTVL.